What follows are 6 T cell receptor beta chains derived from one specimen sequenced in a study of graft-versus-host responses after intestinal transplantation. Data came from immunoSEQ multiplex PCR; TCRdb stores just in-frame clones and leaves some out. The sample holds about 92,000 clones, roughly four fifths seen once. These receptors lack a known antigen. The starting material was unstimulated CD8+ T cells sorted from spleen or lymph node cells, obtained before intestinal transplant. The receptors shown here come from a human donor who received an intestinal transplant.

The chain uses TRBV5-6 and TRBJ1-1, with D unresolved. The V gene lost 2 bases and the J gene lost 3 bases, with 11 bases spanning the gap. In germline, CDR1 is SGHDT, CDR2 YYEEEE. CDR3 length: 14 amino acids. The CDR3 is CASSFIGYHTEAFF. The CDR3 region has the DNA TGTGCCAGCAGCTTCATTGGGTATCACACTGAAGCTTTCTTT.

The V call is TRBV21-1, the J call TRBJ2-5. TRBV21-1 is a pseudogene. The CDR3 totals 17 residues. For the CDR3, the DNA is TGTGCCAGCAGCAAAGGTTCTAGGCTTGGGTTCAGGGAGACCCAGTACTTC. Its protein product is CASSKGSRLGFRETQYF.

The chain combines TRBV5-1 with TRBJ2-7, with D possibly TRBD1 on 5 matching bases. V was cut by 3 bases and J by 6 bases, with 10 bases left in between. The CDR3 extends over 12 amino acids. Germline values: CDR1 SGHRS, CDR2 YFSETQ. Here the CDR3 reads CASSYDRGEQYF. The CDR3 nucleotides read TGCGCCAGCAGCTATGACAGAGGCGAGCAGTACTTC.

The V gene is TRBV5-8, the J gene TRBJ2-7; either TRBD1 or TRBD2 may fit D (5 bases each). V lost 5 bases and J lost 2, with 20 bases in between. The CDR3 consists of 16 residues. Germline lookup yields CDR1 SGHTS and CDR2 YDEGEE. CDR3 sequence: CASRVGWGKGTYEQYF. The DNA for the CDR3 is TGTGCCAGCAGGGTCGGGTGGGGGAAAGGGACCTACGAGCAGTACTTC.

J is TRBJ2-1 and V is TRBV1; no DNA check was done on the table's D call, TRBD2. TRBV1 constitutes a pseudogene. This CDR3 spans 15 amino acids. Written as DNA, the CDR3 is TGCACCAGCGATTCGTCCGGGACTGCCTACAATGAGCAGTTCTTC. It translates to CTSDSSGTAYNEQFF.

The chain has TRBV4-1 and TRBJ2-7; 11 nucleotides agree with TRBD1. CDR3 length equals 15 residues. Trimming cost V 3 bases and J 3 bases; bases outside gene matches: 4. Looked up from germline, CDR1 is MGHRA and CDR2 is YSYEKL. CDR3 sequence: CASSQGDRGFYEQYF. The CDR3 DNA reads TGCGCCAGCAGCCAGGGGGACAGGGGGTTCTACGAGCAGTACTTC.